These 4 T cell receptor beta chains came from one sample sequenced in a study of blood T cell repertoires in COVID-19. TCRdb's table, derived via immunoSEQ multiplex PCR, lists solely in-frame clones and lacks some. The sample lists roughly 250,000 clones; about nine tenths were seen once. Sequencing input: PBMCs or T cells enriched from blood (not recorded which). The receptors were sampled from a woman aged 45-65 years who had recovered from COVID-19.

This clone was recorded once. The rearrangement links TRBV5-4 to TRBJ1-6; TRBD1 might be the D (6 bases). V shed 1 base and J shed 9 bases, with 11 bases lying between them. From germline, CDR1 is SGHNT and CDR2 YYREEE (reference sequence). The CDR3 contains 14 residues. In DNA, the CDR3 is TGTGCCAGCAGCTTGCCAGGGGATGGTTCACCCCTCCACTTT. The encoded protein is CASSLPGDGSPLHF.

The chain uses TRBV28 and TRBJ2-7; no clear D. CDR1 MDHEN and CDR2 SYDVKM come from the germline V gene. The CDR3 is made up of 11 amino acids. Trimming left V 6 bases short and J 3 bases short, with 6 bases between. The CDR3 loop is CASRTHYEQYF. The CDR3 DNA sequence: TGTGCCAGCAGAACTCACTACGAGCAGTACTTC.

This clone was counted between two and nine times. This chain connects TRBV28 to TRBJ1-1, with 9 bases lining up with TRBD1. The V and J ends lost 6 bases and 0 bases, in that order; junction bases with no gene match: 11. CDR3 length: 17 residues. Germline V gene lookup returns CDR1 MDHEN and CDR2 SYDVKM. Here the CDR3 DNA reads TGTGCCAGCAGCATCATACTTAGGGACAGGGTGAACACTGAAGCTTTCTTT. It yields the protein CASSIILRDRVNTEAFF.

The chain recombines TRBV2 with TRBJ1-5; D may be TRBD1 (6 bases). V gave up 6 bases and J gave up 3 bases, with 9 bases separating them. This CDR3 contains 13 residues. Germline V gene data show CDR1 as SNHLY and CDR2 as FYNNEI. CDR3 nucleotides: TGTGCCAGCAGGGACAGCTACAATCAGCCCCAGCATTTT. Its protein product is CASRDSYNQPQHF.